This T cell receptor (beta chain) came from a study of tumor-infiltrating lymphocytes in primary liver carcinoma. Findings of the study overall: Top-250-clone fractions were significantly higher in tumors than in blood (p = 0.039).

Constant-region priming of approximately 500 ng total RNA yielded TCR beta cDNA. Modified slightly, ARM-PCR produced TCR beta libraries over three nested multiplex PCR rounds. Rounds one and two of PCR, each of roughly 11 cycles, were primed with TRBV1-TRBV30 forward primers and a C-beta reverse primer. MiXCR, run by TCRdb on the multiplex PCR reads, gives a single entry per CDR3 protein. The sample has around 330,000 distinct CDR3 sequences, 50% to 60% seen once. Both blood RNA, taken from unsorted whole blood, and germline DNA were extracted. No treatment had been given to the patients, who were chronically infected with HBV. This clonotype is a singleton in its sample. Its antigen remains unknown. A read error may produce the germline difference seen at one junction end. The CDR3 has 13 residues. Germline lookup yields CDR1 MNHEY and CDR2 SVGAGI.

The TCR comes from a woman in her 30s with primary liver carcinoma and hepatitis B virus infection. Specimen: peripheral blood. This chain uses TRBV6-5 with TRBJ1-6; 8 bases are shared with TRBD1. The CDR3 DNA reads as TGTGCCAGCACCAGACAGGGGAATTCATCCCTCCACTTT. Its translation: CASTRQGNSSLHF.